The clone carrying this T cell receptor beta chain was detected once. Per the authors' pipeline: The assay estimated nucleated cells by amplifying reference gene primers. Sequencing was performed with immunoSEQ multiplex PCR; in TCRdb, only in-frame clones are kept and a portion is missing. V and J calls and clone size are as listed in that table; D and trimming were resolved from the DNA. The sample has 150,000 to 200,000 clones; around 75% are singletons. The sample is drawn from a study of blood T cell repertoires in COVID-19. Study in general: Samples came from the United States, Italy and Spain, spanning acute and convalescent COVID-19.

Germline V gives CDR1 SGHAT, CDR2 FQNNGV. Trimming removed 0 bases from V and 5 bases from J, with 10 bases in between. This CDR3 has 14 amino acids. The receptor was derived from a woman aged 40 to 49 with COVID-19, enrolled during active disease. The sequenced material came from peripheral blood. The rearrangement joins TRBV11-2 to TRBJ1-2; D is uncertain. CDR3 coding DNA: TGTGCCAGCAGCTTAGATTGGCAGATTTATGGCTACACCTTC. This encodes CASSLDWQIYGYTF.